These 11 T cell receptor beta chains share one sample of origin, sequenced in a study of CXCR3-negative and CXCR3-positive naive CD8 T cells. Study observations and caveats: CXCR3-positive naive cells had TRB CDR3s that were more hydrophobic than CXCR3-negative naive cells had.

5' RACE that incorporated UMI labels was used to prepare the TRB cDNA libraries. TCRdb re-called the 5' RACE reads and gives one entry per CDR3 protein, without DNA. This sample's clone table lists roughly 130,000 distinct CDR3 sequences. For these TCRs, the target antigens are not known. Sequenced material: naive CXCR3+ CD8+ T cells from blood. Subset noted: CD45RO-CCR7+CD27+CD95- naive CD8+ T cells expressing CXCR3 (TNR3+). The source of these receptors is a human donor in good health. Some clones in this sample may be carry-over from other donors' samples.

This chain joins TRBV7-2 and TRBJ2-2; with no DNA, the TCRdb D assignment of TRBD1 cannot be verified. The germline V gene has CDR1 SGHTA and CDR2 FQGNSA. The CDR3 spans 15 residues. The CDR3 region is CASSLRQGDAGELFF.

The rearrangement joins TRBV4-1 to TRBJ1-1; the TCRdb call, TRBD1, lacks DNA for checking. Germline CDR1 MGHRA, CDR2 YSYEKL. The CDR3 has 18 residues. This CDR3 reads CASSRLAGAGSMNTEAFF.

The chain couples TRBV7-9 to TRBJ2-5; the TCRdb call, TRBD2, lacks DNA for checking. Germline V gene data show CDR1 as SEHNR and CDR2 as FQNEAQ (reference sequence). The CDR3 covers 16 residues. This chain's CDR3 is CASSFGGWGIQETQYF.

J is TRBJ1-5 and V is TRBV5-6; the TRBD1 assignment by TCRdb is unverifiable without DNA. The CDR3 runs to 14 residues. Looked up from germline, CDR1 is SGHDT and CDR2 is YYEEEE. The CDR3 is CASSGQGVDQPQHF.

The V call is TRBV14, the J call TRBJ1-5. CDR1 is SGHDN, CDR2 FVKESK, per germline. CDR3 size: 22 residues. The CDR3 is CASSQAGGEGGHRNYSNQPQHF.

The chain uses TRBV29-1 and TRBJ2-5. Germline values: CDR1 SQVTM, CDR2 ANQGSEA. The CDR3 is 12 amino acids. Here the CDR3 reads CSVEWFQETQYF. Full variable domain (outside the CDR3, taken from reference TRBV29-1 and TRBJ2-5): SAVISQKPSRDICQRGTSLTIQCQVDSQVTMMFWYRQQPGQSLTLIATANQGSEATYESGFVIDKFPISRPNLTFSTLTVSNMSPEDSSIYLCSVEWFQETQYFGPGTRLLVL.

This chain links TRBV14 with TRBJ1-2; lacking DNA, the TRBD1 call made by TCRdb goes unchecked. The germline V gene encodes CDR1 SGHDN and CDR2 FVKESK. CDR3 length: 13 amino acids. The CDR3 reads CASSMGGHYGYTF.

The rearrangement links TRBV27 to TRBJ2-7; TCRdb reports TRBD2, a call that lacks DNA to check it against. The CDR3 spans 15 residues. Germline V gene lookup returns CDR1 MNHEY and CDR2 SMNVEV (reference sequence). This CDR3 is CASSVTSGGFHEQYF.

V is TRBV7-9 and J is TRBJ1-1. The CDR3 totals 13 residues. The germline CDR1 and CDR2 sequences are SEHNR and FQNEAQ (reference sequence). CDR3 sequence: CASSAKPNTEAFF.

The chain is built from TRBV15 and TRBJ2-7. Germline CDR1 LNHNV, CDR2 YYDKDF (reference sequence). The length of the CDR3 is 14 residues. This CDR3 reads CATSRGAGPYEQYF.

The J gene is TRBJ2-7, the V gene TRBV7-9; the D call from TCRdb, TRBD2, cannot be confirmed without DNA. The germline V gene encodes CDR1 SEHNR and CDR2 FQNEAQ (reference sequence). This CDR3 is built from 14 residues. The CDR3 loop reads CASSQTGPTYEQYF.